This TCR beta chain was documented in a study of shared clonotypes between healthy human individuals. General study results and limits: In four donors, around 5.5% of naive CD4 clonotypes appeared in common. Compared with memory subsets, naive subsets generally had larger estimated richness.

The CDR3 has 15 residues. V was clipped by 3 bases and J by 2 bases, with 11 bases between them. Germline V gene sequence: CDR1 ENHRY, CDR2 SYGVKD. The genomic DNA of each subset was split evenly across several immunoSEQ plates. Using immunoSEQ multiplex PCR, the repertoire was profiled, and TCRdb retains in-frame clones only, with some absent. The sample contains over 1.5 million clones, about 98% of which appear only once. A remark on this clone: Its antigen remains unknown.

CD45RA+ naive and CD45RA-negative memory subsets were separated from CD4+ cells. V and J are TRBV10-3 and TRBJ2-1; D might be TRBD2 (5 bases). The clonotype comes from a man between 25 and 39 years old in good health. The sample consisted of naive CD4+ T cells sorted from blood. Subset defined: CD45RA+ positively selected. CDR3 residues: CAISERGSTYNEQFF. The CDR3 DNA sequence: TGTGCCATCAGTGAACGAGGGAGCACCTACAATGAGCAGTTCTTC.